This T cell receptor beta chain was sequenced for a study of cytomegalovirus exposure and HLA in healthy donors. All the people who gave samples were healthy bone marrow donors. The PCR made use of 60 Vbeta and 13 Jbeta primers. Libraries were prepared by immunoSEQ multiplex PCR; TCRdb keeps only in-frame clonotypes and omits some of them. Of 200,000 to 250,000 clones in the sample, about 70% are singletons; the top ten hold about 2.5%. Trimming pared 4 bases from V and 8 bases from J, leaving 14 bases between. Germline lookup yields CDR1 SGHTA and CDR2 FQGTGA. CDR3 length equals 13 residues. Study-wide results and caveats: Most likely, a cluster of highly shared sequence variants arose as a sequencing artifact. Researchers catalogued about 150 TCR beta chains as cytomegalovirus-associated. Being productive about 90% or about 30% of the time was typical of most TCR beta V segments in an earlier analysis.

This clone was detected only a few times. Antigen specificity is unknown. The V gene is TRBV7-3, the J gene TRBJ1-1; D call uncertain. The source is a man in his forties in good health and CMV-seropositive. The sequencing sample was made of PBMCs. As DNA, the CDR3 is TGTGCCAGCAGCTCCTTTGGGAGCCACGAAGCTTTCTTT. Translating gives CASSSFGSHEAFF.